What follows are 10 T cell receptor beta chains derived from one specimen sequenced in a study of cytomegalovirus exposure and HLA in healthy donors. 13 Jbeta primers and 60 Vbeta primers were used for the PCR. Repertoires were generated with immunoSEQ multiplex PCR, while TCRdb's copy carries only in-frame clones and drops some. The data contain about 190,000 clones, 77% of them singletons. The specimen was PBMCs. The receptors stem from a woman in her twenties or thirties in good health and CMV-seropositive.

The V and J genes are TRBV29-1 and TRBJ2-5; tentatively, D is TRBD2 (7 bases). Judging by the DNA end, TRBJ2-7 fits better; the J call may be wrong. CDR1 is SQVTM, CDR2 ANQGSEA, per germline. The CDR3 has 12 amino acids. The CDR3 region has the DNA TGCAGCGTTGAAGTGGGGGGGCACGAGCAGTACTTC. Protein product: CSVEVGGHEQYF.

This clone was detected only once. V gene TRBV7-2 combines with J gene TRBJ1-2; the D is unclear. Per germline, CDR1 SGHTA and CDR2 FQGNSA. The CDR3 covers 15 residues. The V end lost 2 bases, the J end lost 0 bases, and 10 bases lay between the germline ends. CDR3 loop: CASSLPPVANYGYTF. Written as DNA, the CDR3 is TGTGCCAGCAGCTTACCTCCCGTTGCTAACTATGGCTACACCTTC. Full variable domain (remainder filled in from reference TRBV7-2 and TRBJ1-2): GAGVSQSPSNKVTEKGKDVELRCDPISGHTALYWYRQSLGQGLEFLIYFQGNSAPDKSGLPSDRFSAERTGGSVSTLTIQRTQQEDSAVYLCASSLPPVANYGYTFGSGTRLTVV.

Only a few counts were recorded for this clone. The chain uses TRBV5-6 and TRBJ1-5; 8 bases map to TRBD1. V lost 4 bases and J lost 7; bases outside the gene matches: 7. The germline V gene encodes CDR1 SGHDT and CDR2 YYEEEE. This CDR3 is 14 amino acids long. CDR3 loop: CASSERTGIQPQHF. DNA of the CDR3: TGTGCCAGCAGCGAACGGACAGGGATACAGCCCCAGCATTTT.

The CDR3 loop reads CASSIGTSGGYEQYF. CDR3 nucleotides: TGTGCCAGCAGCATCGGGACTAGCGGGGGCTACGAGCAGTACTTC. V gene TRBV7-2 combines with J gene TRBJ2-7; 14 nucleotides line up with TRBD2. The V gene's germline CDR1 is SGHTA and CDR2 FQGNSA. This CDR3 region has 15 residues. With 5 bases clipped from V and 3 bases from J, the junction kept 3 bases outside the gene matches.

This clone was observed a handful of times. The CDR3 loop reads CASSLLGTGQETQYF. The CDR3, as DNA: TGCGCCAGCAGCTTGTTAGGGACAGGTCAAGAGACCCAGTACTTC. The chain combines TRBV5-1 with TRBJ2-5; 8 bases are a match to TRBD1. This CDR3 has 15 residues. Trimming cost V 1 base and J 2 bases; bases outside gene matches: 4. CDR1 is SGHRS, CDR2 YFSETQ, per germline.

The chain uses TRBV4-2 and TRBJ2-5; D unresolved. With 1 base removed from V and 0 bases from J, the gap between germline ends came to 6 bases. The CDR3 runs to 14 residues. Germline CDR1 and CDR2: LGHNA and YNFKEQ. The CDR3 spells CASSQALDQETQYF. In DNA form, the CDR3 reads TGTGCCAGCAGCCAAGCCCTAGACCAAGAGACCCAGTACTTC.

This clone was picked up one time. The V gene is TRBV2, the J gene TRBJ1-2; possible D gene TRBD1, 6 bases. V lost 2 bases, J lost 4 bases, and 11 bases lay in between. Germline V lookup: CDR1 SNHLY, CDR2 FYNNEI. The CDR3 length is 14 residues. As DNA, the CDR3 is TGTGCCAGCAGTGAAATTAAGGGGGTCTATGGCTACACCTTC. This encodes CASSEIKGVYGYTF.

The CDR3 DNA follows: TGTGCCAGCAGCTTGATTAGCGGGGGGTCCTTAGGGAACACCGGGGAGCTGTTTTTT. It specifies CASSLISGGSLGNTGELFF. The chain has TRBV5-5 and TRBJ2-2, with 10 bases aligning to TRBD2. This CDR3 has 19 amino acids. Germline trimming cut 1 base from V and 1 base from J; bases unmatched to any gene: 10. Germline loops: CDR1 SGHKS, CDR2 YYEKEE (reference sequence).

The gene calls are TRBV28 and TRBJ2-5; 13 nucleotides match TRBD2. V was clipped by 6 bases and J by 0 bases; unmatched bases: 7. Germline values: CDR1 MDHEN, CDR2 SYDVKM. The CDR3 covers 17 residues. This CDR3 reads CASSPEGLAGYQETQYF. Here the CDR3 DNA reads TGTGCCAGCAGCCCCGAGGGACTAGCGGGGTACCAAGAGACCCAGTACTTC. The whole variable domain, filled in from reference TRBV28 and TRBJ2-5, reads DVKVTQSSRYLVKRTGEKVFLECVQDMDHENMFWYRQDPGLGLRLIYFSYDVKMKEKGDIPEGYSVSREKKERFSLILESASTNQTSMYLCASSPEGLAGYQETQYFGPGTRLLVL.

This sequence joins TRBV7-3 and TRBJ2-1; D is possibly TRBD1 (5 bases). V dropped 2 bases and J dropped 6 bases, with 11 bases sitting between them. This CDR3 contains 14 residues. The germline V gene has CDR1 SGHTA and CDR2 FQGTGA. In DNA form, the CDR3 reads TGTGCCAGCAGCTTAGATACAGGCGGCAATGAGCAGTTCTTC. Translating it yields CASSLDTGGNEQFF.